This is a list of T cell receptor beta chains from one sample in a study of cytomegalovirus exposure and HLA in healthy donors. The table came from immunoSEQ multiplex PCR; TCRdb's copy has only in-frame clones and leaves some out. Here the sample spans about 100,000 clones, 78% being singletons. The sample was PBMCs. The receptors were gathered from a woman aged 55-75 years in good health and CMV-seronegative. CDR3s include the opening cysteine and the closing phenylalanine or tryptophan. Each record gives: CDR3 protein, CDR3 DNA, V gene, D gene, J gene, clone size. A D gene is named only where the DNA matches it firmly. The listing skips clone size in some rows; elsewhere it reads once, few, many or a size class.

CDR3 protein: CASRNTGTRSTDTQYF
CDR3 DNA: TGTGCCAGCAGAAATACCGGGACTAGATCCACAGATACGCAGTATTTT
V gene: TRBV7-9
D gene: TRBD2
J gene: TRBJ2-3
clone size: few

CDR3 protein: CATSRDMEGGYGYTF
CDR3 DNA: TGTGCCACCAGCAGAGATATGGAGGGTGGCTATGGCTACACCTTC
V gene: TRBV15
D gene: NA
J gene: TRBJ1-2
clone size: NA

CDR3 protein: CASSLWRGRETQYF
CDR3 DNA: TGTGCCAGCAGTTTATGGCGAGGGCGAGAGACCCAGTACTTC
V gene: TRBV28
D gene: NA
J gene: TRBJ2-5
clone size: NA

CDR3 protein: CASSWGDRDYEQYF
CDR3 DNA: TGCGCCAGCAGCTGGGGGGACAGGGACTACGAGCAGTACTTC
V gene: TRBV5-1
D gene: TRBD1
J gene: TRBJ2-7
clone size: NA

CDR3 protein: CAWSVPRLAGTYNEQFF
CDR3 DNA: TGTGCCTGGAGTGTACCCCGACTAGCGGGGACTTACAATGAGCAGTTCTTC
V gene: TRBV30
D gene: TRBD2
J gene: TRBJ2-1
clone size: few

CDR3 protein: CASSPRADSTDTQYF
CDR3 DNA: TGTGCCAGCAGCCCGAGGGCCGATAGCACAGATACGCAGTATTTT
V gene: TRBV9
D gene: NA
J gene: TRBJ2-3
clone size: NA

CDR3 protein: CASSSGTGGLDSGANVLTF
CDR3 DNA: TGTGCCAGCAGTTCCGGGACAGGGGGTCTAGACTCTGGGGCCAACGTCCTGACTTTC
V gene: TRBV27
D gene: TRBD1
J gene: TRBJ2-6
clone size: NA

CDR3 protein: CASSTDRGPEAFF
CDR3 DNA: TGTGCCAGTAGTACCGACAGGGGACCTGAAGCTTTCTTT
V gene: TRBV19
D gene: TRBD1
J gene: TRBJ1-1
clone size: NA

CDR3 protein: CASSFEQGDEKLFF
CDR3 DNA: TGTGCCAGCAGCTTTGAACAGGGGGATGAAAAACTGTTTTTT
V gene: TRBV7-2
D gene: TRBD1
J gene: TRBJ1-4
clone size: NA

CDR3 protein: CASSLDSTSYEQYF
CDR3 DNA: TGCGCCAGCAGCTTGGACTCCACCTCCTACGAGCAGTACTTC
V gene: TRBV5-1
D gene: NA
J gene: TRBJ2-7
clone size: NA

CDR3 protein: CASSLLQGLTYNEQFF
CDR3 DNA: TGTGCCAGCAGTTTATTACAGGGCCTAACCTACAATGAGCAGTTCTTC
V gene: TRBV27
D gene: NA
J gene: TRBJ2-1
clone size: few

CDR3 protein: CASSLGQAYSNQPQHF
CDR3 DNA: TGTGCCAGCAGTCTGGGACAGGCGTATAGCAATCAGCCCCAGCATTTT
V gene: TRBV27
D gene: TRBD1
J gene: TRBJ1-5
clone size: NA

CDR3 protein: CASSFVAGGSYEQYF
CDR3 DNA: TGTGCCAGCAGCTTTGTGGCGGGGGGTTCCTACGAGCAGTACTTC
V gene: TRBV7-2
D gene: TRBD2
J gene: TRBJ2-7
clone size: NA

CDR3 protein: CASSLGGVGNTGELFF
CDR3 DNA: TGCGCCAGCAGCTTGGGGGGAGTTGGCAACACCGGGGAGCTGTTTTTT
V gene: TRBV5-1
D gene: NA
J gene: TRBJ2-2
clone size: once

CDR3 protein: CASSVGSSRAEARYF
CDR3 DNA: TGTGCCAGCAGTGTCGGCTCTTCTCGAGCGGAGGCCCGGTACTTC
V gene: TRBV2
D gene: NA
J gene: TRBJ2-5
clone size: NA

CDR3 protein: CASSSAGERGTQYF
CDR3 DNA: TGCGCCAGCAGCTCGGCGGGGGAGAGAGGGACCCAGTACTTC
V gene: TRBV5-1
D gene: TRBD2
J gene: TRBJ2-5
clone size: once

CDR3 protein: CASSSGQNYGYTF
CDR3 DNA: TGTGCCAGCAGTTCGGGACAGAACTATGGCTACACCTTC
V gene: TRBV28
D gene: TRBD1
J gene: TRBJ1-2
clone size: NA

CDR3 protein: CASREQGNTEAFF
CDR3 DNA: TGTGCCAGCAGAGAGCAGGGGAACACTGAAGCTTTCTTT
V gene: TRBV2
D gene: NA
J gene: TRBJ1-1
clone size: NA

CDR3 protein: CASSVTGGWAPTGELFF
CDR3 DNA: TGTGCCAGCAGCGTTACAGGGGGATGGGCCCCGACCGGGGAGCTGTTTTTT
V gene: TRBV9
D gene: TRBD1
J gene: TRBJ2-2
clone size: few

CDR3 protein: CASSSTSGGGYEQYF
CDR3 DNA: TGCGCCAGCAGTTCGACTAGCGGGGGGGGCTACGAGCAGTACTTC
V gene: TRBV10-2
D gene: TRBD2
J gene: TRBJ2-7
clone size: NA

CDR3 protein: CASTPLADYGYTF
CDR3 DNA: TGTGCCAGTACCCCTTTGGCAGACTATGGCTACACCTTC
V gene: TRBV19
D gene: NA
J gene: TRBJ1-2
clone size: NA

CDR3 protein: CASSLGQAISYGYTF
CDR3 DNA: TGTGCCAGCAGTTTGGGACAGGCGATCTCCTATGGCTACACCTTC
V gene: TRBV28
D gene: TRBD1
J gene: TRBJ1-2
clone size: NA

CDR3 protein: CSVSRDRDGPNYGYTF
CDR3 DNA: TGCAGCGTTTCCCGGGACAGGGACGGGCCCAACTATGGCTACACCTTC
V gene: TRBV29-1
D gene: TRBD1
J gene: TRBJ1-2
clone size: NA